This T cell receptor beta chain originates from a study of CD4 T cells in relation to SARS-CoV-2 and coronaviruses. Study-wide context: The negative reference was HIV-1 Nef peptide pool or peptide-free culture.

Of note for this clone: Its antigen remains unknown.

The assay was immunoSEQ multiplex PCR, and TCRdb's table has in-frame clones only and misses some. This sample has under 25,000 clones, with about 79% found just once. V lost 0 bases and J 0 bases, leaving 11 bases between the germline ends. The CDR3 has 16 residues. CDR1 is MNHEY and CDR2 is SVGAGI in the germline V gene. The unexposed donors gave CD4+ T cells in about 2011-2019, prior to COVID-19. CD4+ T cells were isolated from the cells after around 9 days of culture. As cell numbers allowed, unexposed-donor CD4+ T cells faced SARS-CoV-2 S/N and four cold-coronavirus spikes. This TCR derives from a human donor in good health. Material: CD4+ T cells from PBMCs, cultured in vitro. V usage is TRBV6-5 and J usage is TRBJ1-2; D not certain. The CDR3 sequence: CASSYSSNKANYGYTF. The CDR3 DNA is TGTGCCAGCAGTTACTCGAGTAACAAAGCTAACTATGGCTACACCTTC.